This record looks at one T cell receptor beta chain sequence and its context. One end of the junction fails to match germline, which may point to a read error. The data were taken from a study of breast tumors, draining lymph nodes, adjacent tissues. Germline V CDR1 and CDR2: SGHRS, YFSETQ. The CDR3 covers 16 residues. Breast cancer patients provided tissue from their axillary draining lymph nodes. Each CDR3 protein gets one entry after TCRdb re-called the multiplex PCR reads with MiXCR. The sample includes more than 250,000 distinct CDR3 sequences, over 25% of them seen just once. This TCR was sampled from a female donor with breast cancer. Some clones in this sample may be carry-over from other donors' samples. Sequencing was done on a sample of axillary lymph node tissue. V and J are TRBV5-1 and TRBJ2-7, with D perhaps matching TRBD2 (6 bases). The CDR3 DNA reads as TGCGCCAGCAGCTTGGCCGGCGGGACGGCCTCCTACAAGCAGTACTTC. This gives the protein CASSLAGGTASYKQYF.